A selection of T cell receptor beta chains follows, all from one sample in a study of blood T cell repertoires in COVID-19. Assay: immunoSEQ multiplex PCR; the TCRdb copy retains only in-frame clones and omits some. This sample yields around 190,000 clones, of which approximately 80% are seen a single time; roughly 13% belongs to the top ten. Sequenced sample: peripheral blood. These receptors all stem from a human donor in a cohort sampled during active COVID-19. The CDR3 runs from the conserved cysteine through the conserved F or W. D genes are given only for firm matches. The size field is filled for only some rows; it gives once, few, many or a size class.

V gene,clone size,J gene,D gene,CDR3 protein,CDR3 DNA
TRBV5-6,once,TRBJ2-3,-,CASSLWASPSTDTQYF,TGTGCCAGCAGCTTGTGGGCGAGCCCTAGCACAGATACGCAGTATTTT
TRBV28,once,TRBJ2-5,-,CASSSLGQIQETQYF,TGTGCCAGCAGTTCCCTCGGACAGATCCAAGAGACCCAGTACTTC
TRBV27,-,TRBJ2-1,-,CASSLSRLAQRNEQFF,TGTGCCAGCAGTTTATCAAGGCTAGCGCAACGAAATGAGCAGTTCTTC
TRBV28,-,TRBJ1-6,-,CASSSFSPLHF,TGTGCCAGCAGTTCGTTTTCACCCCTCCACTTT
TRBV7-8,-,TRBJ2-2,TRBD1,CASSPRTGRFTGELFF,TGTGCCAGCAGCCCGAGGACAGGGCGGTTCACCGGGGAGCTGTTTTTT
TRBV3-1/TRBV3-2,-,TRBJ2-5,TRBD1,CASSQDLGTGVVETQYF,TGTGCCAGCAGCCAAGATCTTGGGACAGGGGTAGTTGAGACCCAGTACTTC
TRBV7-9,-,TRBJ1-4,TRBD1,CASSSTGGSEKLFF,TGTGCCAGCAGCTCGACAGGGGGCAGTGAAAAACTGTTTTTT
TRBV5-8,-,TRBJ1-2,-,CASSLDRVQSYGYTF,TGTGCCAGCAGCTTGGACAGGGTTCAGAGCTATGGCTACACCTTC
TRBV27,-,TRBJ2-7,-,CASSPRTGPGGVYEQYF,TGTGCCAGCAGTCCTCGGACAGGTCCTGGAGGGGTCTACGAGCAGTACTTC
TRBV5-4,-,TRBJ2-5,-,CASSSGGGTQYF,TGTGCCAGCAGCTCGGGTGGAGGGACCCAGTACTTC
TRBV10-3,-,TRBJ2-1,TRBD2,CAISAGLAGTPEYNEQFF,TGTGCCATCAGTGCCGGACTAGCGGGAACCCCCGAATACAATGAGCAGTTCTTC
TRBV16,-,TRBJ2-7,-,CASSQAPQGTYEQYF,TGTGCCAGCAGCCAAGCCCCACAGGGAACCTACGAGCAGTACTTC
TRBV11-2,-,TRBJ2-7,-,CASSLMVGRQYF,TGTGCCAGCAGCTTAATGGTAGGGAGGCAGTACTTC
TRBV5-1,-,TRBJ2-7,TRBD1,CASRREWGQGHEQYF,TGCGCCAGCAGACGGGAATGGGGACAGGGCCACGAGCAGTACTTC
TRBV5-1,-,TRBJ1-4,-,CASSLAEDGGEKLFF,TGCGCCAGCAGCTTGGCCGAGGACGGAGGGGAAAAACTGTTTTTT
TRBV2,once,TRBJ2-5,-,CASSDRRPETQYF,TGTGCCAGCAGTGACAGGCGTCCGGAGACCCAGTACTTC
TRBV5-5,-,TRBJ1-5,-,CASSLDPGNQPQHF,TGTGCCAGCAGCTTGGACCCGGGGAATCAGCCCCAGCATTTT
TRBV9,once,TRBJ2-3,TRBD2,CASTPVGGRGDTQYF,TGTGCCAGTACACCAGTCGGCGGGAGGGGAGATACGCAGTATTTT
TRBV25-1,-,TRBJ2-7,TRBD2,CASSDGLAGVGYEQYF,TGTGCCAGTAGTGACGGGCTAGCGGGAGTCGGGTACGAGCAGTACTTC
TRBV20-1,-,TRBJ2-7,-,CSARPGYEQYF,TGCAGTGCTAGGCCCGGTTACGAGCAGTACTTC
TRBV5-1,-,TRBJ2-7,-,CASSLGVYFSYEQYF,TGCGCCAGCAGCTTAGGGGTTTACTTCTCCTACGAGCAGTACTTC
TRBV28,-,TRBJ2-5,-,CASNRDKYQETQYF,TGTGCCAGCAACCGGGACAAGTACCAAGAGACCCAGTACTTC
TRBV6-1,-,TRBJ1-1,-,CASSERWRTFF,TGTGCCAGCAGTGAAAGGTGGAGGACTTTCTTT
TRBV5-6,-,TRBJ1-5,-,CASSLRRSHAGQPQHF,TGTGCCAGCAGCTTGCGGAGGTCACATGCGGGGCAGCCCCAGCATTTT
TRBV19,-,TRBJ1-1,-,CASSIAAGTEAFF,TGTGCCAGTAGTATAGCCGCCGGGACTGAAGCTTTCTTT
TRBV11-2,-,TRBJ2-2,-,CASSFQGTGELFF,TGTGCCAGCAGCTTTCAGGGTACCGGGGAGCTGTTTTTT
TRBV5-1,-,TRBJ1-6,TRBD1,CASSPGTGNNRLHF,TGCGCCAGCAGCCCCGGGACAGGCAATAATCGCCTCCACTTT
TRBV28,-,TRBJ1-5,-,CASTGRGRFRQHF,TGTGCCAGCACCGGACGGGGAAGGTTTCGCCAGCATTTT
TRBV24-1,-,TRBJ2-4,TRBD1,CATSEGQGGKNIQYF,TGTGCCACCAGTGAGGGACAGGGAGGCAAAAACATTCAGTACTTC
TRBV7-2,-,TRBJ2-3,-,CASSPEVSTDTQYF,TGTGCCAGCAGTCCTGAGGTGAGCACAGATACGCAGTATTTT
TRBV2,-,TRBJ2-7,TRBD1,CASRDRDPYEQYF,TGTGCCAGCCGGGACAGGGACCCCTACGAGCAGTACTTC
TRBV30,few,TRBJ2-7,-,CAWSALTGSPEQYF,TGTGCCTGGAGTGCCCTTACAGGGTCCCCCGAGCAGTACTTC
TRBV10-3,-,TRBJ2-7,-,CAISEDPFSGVQYF,TGTGCCATCAGTGAGGACCCTTTCTCCGGGGTGCAGTACTTC
TRBV27,-,TRBJ2-5,TRBD1,CASSLYRDRQTQYF,TGTGCCAGCTCCCTGTACCGGGACAGACAGACCCAGTACTTC
TRBV27,-,TRBJ1-6,-,CASSSNRVYNSPLHF,TGTGCCAGCAGTTCGAACAGGGTTTATAATTCACCCCTCCACTTT
TRBV18,-,TRBJ2-2,TRBD2,CASSPPWGGRAKGAGELFF,TGTGCCAGCTCACCACCGTGGGGCGGGAGAGCCAAGGGCGCCGGGGAGCTGTTTTTT
TRBV15,-,TRBJ1-5,-,CATSPRGGFNQPQHF,TGTGCCACCAGCCCCCGGGGGGGCTTCAATCAGCCCCAGCATTTT
TRBV20-1,-,TRBJ1-2,-,CSASNQLGREDGYTF,TGCAGTGCTAGTAATCAGCTGGGCAGGGAGGATGGCTACACCTTC
TRBV10-2,-,TRBJ1-5,TRBD1,CASSLDRGQPQHF,TGCGCCAGCAGCCTAGACAGGGGCCAGCCCCAGCATTTT
TRBV30,-,TRBJ1-1,-,CAWSRRNTEAFF,TGTGCCTGGAGTAGGAGGAACACTGAAGCTTTCTTT
TRBV30,-,TRBJ1-1,TRBD1,CAWRGQGMNTEAFF,TGTGCCTGGAGAGGACAGGGAATGAACACTGAAGCTTTCTTT
TRBV9,-,TRBJ1-6,-,CASSPGGHADSPLHF,TGTGCCAGCAGCCCGGGCGGACACGCCGATTCACCCCTCCACTTT
TRBV5-1,-,TRBJ1-5,-,CASSLGQGLGQPQHF,TGCGCCAGCAGCTTGGGGCAGGGGCTGGGTCAGCCCCAGCATTTT